The 13 T cell receptor beta chains given below trace back to one sample, sequenced in a study of beta chain features in type 1 diabetes (dated by TCRdb to 2017 to 2018). The library relied on the immunoSEQ multiplex PCR assay. All of the isolated RNA was reverse transcribed with the High Capacity cDNA Reverse Transcription Kit, so expressed TCRB transcripts were sequenced. This is the immuneACCESS table as TCRdb keeps it, with only in-frame sequences that have V and J called. A part of the clones is gone; compared with another copy, unresolved V genes explain less than half, and the rest is unexplained. The sample table shows more than 300,000 clones, and approximately 8.2% are seen once. Jointly, the top ten make up 0.44% of the sample. The sequencing input was central memory CD4+ T cells from blood. All receptors come from a woman aged 18-29 years in good health.

This clone was counted a few times. This chain joins TRBV5-1 and TRBJ2-1; 7 bases map to TRBD1. Germline values: CDR1 SGHRS, CDR2 YFSETQ. The CDR3 runs to 15 residues. The trim removed 0 bases at V and 6 bases at J, leaving 6 bases unmatched. CDR3 residues: CASSLGRTGANEQFF. CDR3 sequence (DNA): TGCGCCAGCAGCTTGGGTCGGACAGGAGCCAATGAGCAGTTCTTC.

A few counts support this clone. The V and J genes are TRBV7-2 and TRBJ2-5, with a tentative D call TRBD2 (6 bases). This CDR3 comprises 12 residues. Germline V gives CDR1 SGHTA, CDR2 FQGNSA. The V end lost 8 bases, the J end lost 4 bases, and 11 bases lay between the germline ends. This chain's CDR3 is CASSVGGETQYF. DNA of the CDR3: TGTGCCAGCTCGGTGGGAGGAGAGACCCAGTACTTC.

The chain carries TRBV5-6 and TRBJ2-6; D is uncertain. The CDR3 has 15 amino acids. V dropped 6 bases and J dropped 2 bases, with 12 bases sitting between them. Looked up from germline, CDR1 is SGHDT and CDR2 is YYEEEE. CDR3 loop: CASNRPGAGANVLTF. DNA of the CDR3: TGTGCCAGCAACCGACCGGGTGCTGGGGCCAACGTCCTGACTTTC.

This clone was seen only a few times. This chain links TRBV15 with TRBJ2-3; a possible D gene is TRBD1 (5 bases). CDR1 and CDR2 (germline): LNHNV, YYDKDF (reference sequence). This CDR3 contains 14 residues. V was trimmed by 8 bases and J by 2 bases, leaving 14 bases between them. In DNA form, the CDR3 reads TGTGCCACCTCCCTGGGGCCACACACAGATACGCAGTATTTT. This encodes CATSLGPHTDTQYF.

This clone was counted between two and nine times. The chain employs TRBV20-1 and TRBJ1-2; 7 bases align to TRBD1. Losses at the gene ends were 3 bases for V and 7 bases for J; bases not matched to a gene: 2. This CDR3 has 11 amino acids. Germline assignment: CDR1 DFQATT and CDR2 SNEGSKA (reference sequence). The CDR3 region is CSASHRGGYTF. The CDR3 DNA reads TGCAGTGCTAGTCACAGGGGTGGCTACACCTTC.

This clone was observed at least ten times. The rearrangement links TRBV2 to TRBJ2-7; 7 positions match TRBD1. The germline gives CDR1 SNHLY, CDR2 FYNNEI. V lost 7 bases to trimming and J lost 5 bases; unmatched junction nucleotides: 5. This CDR3 contains 12 residues. CDR3 bases: TGTGCCAGCACCGGGGACAGCCACGAGCAGTACTTC. Protein product: CASTGDSHEQYF.

There are many counts of this clone. V is TRBV2 and J is TRBJ1-2; 8 bases agree with TRBD1. CDR1 and CDR2 (germline): SNHLY, FYNNEI. V was pared by 5 bases and J by 3 bases, with 14 bases of the junction left unmatched. The CDR3 length is 17 residues. CDR3: CASSSDRALNGDYGYTF. The CDR3 DNA follows: TGTGCCAGCAGTTCGGACAGGGCGCTAAATGGGGACTATGGCTACACCTTC.

V is TRBV28 and J is TRBJ2-7, with 11 positions matching TRBD1. The CDR3 covers 16 residues. The junction had 10 bases not matched to a gene; V was cut back by 5 bases and J by 4 bases. Germline loops: CDR1 MDHEN, CDR2 SYDVKM. CDR3 sequence reads: CASSPTSGQGEYEQYF. The DNA for the CDR3 is TGTGCCAGCAGTCCCACCTCGGGACAGGGGGAATACGAGCAGTACTTC.

The chain combines TRBV4-2 with TRBJ2-2; D gene uncertain. The CDR3 totals 13 residues. Trimming removed 4 bases at V and 6 bases at J, with 9 bases between. The germline CDR1 and CDR2 sequences are LGHNA and YNFKEQ. DNA of the CDR3: TGTGCCAGCAGCCCGCTGGGATCCGGGGAGCTGTTTTTT. It codes for CASSPLGSGELFF.

This clone was detected only a few times. The chain employs TRBV6-5 and TRBJ2-4; TRBD1 matches at 7 bases. The ends lost 6 bases at V and 6 bases at J; junction bases unmatched: 8. This CDR3 comprises 14 residues. Germline V gene data show CDR1 as MNHEY and CDR2 as SVGAGI. The CDR3 nucleotides read TGTGCCAGCAGAAACGGGGACAGCTCAAACATTCAGTACTTC. It yields the protein CASRNGDSSNIQYF.

This clone was seen only a few times. The J gene is TRBJ2-1, the V gene TRBV7-2; a weak D match, TRBD2 (5 bases). The CDR3 spans 15 residues. Germline V gene lookup returns CDR1 SGHTA and CDR2 FQGNSA. The V end was cut by 2 bases, the J end by 8 bases, with 16 bases between. In DNA, the CDR3 is TGTGCCAGCAGCTTAACTAGAGTCGCTTCGGATGAGCAGTTCTTC. Translated, it gives CASSLTRVASDEQFF. Supplemented by reference TRBV7-2 and TRBJ2-1, the full variable domain reads GAGVSQSPSNKVTEKGKDVELRCDPISGHTALYWYRQSLGQGLEFLIYFQGNSAPDKSGLPSDRFSAERTGGSVSTLTIQRTQQEDSAVYLCASSLTRVASDEQFFGPGTRLTVL.

CDR3 residues: CASSQDLDSWNTEAFF. CDR3 sequence (DNA): TGTGCCAGCAGCCAAGATTTAGACAGCTGGAACACTGAAGCTTTCTTT. The V gene is TRBV14, the J gene TRBJ1-1; a possible D gene is TRBD1 (5 bases). This CDR3 comprises 16 residues. Germline-derived CDR1 and CDR2 are SGHDN and FVKESK. Between the trimmed V and J ends, which lost 0 bases and 1 base, there was a span of 12 bases.

The rearrangement links TRBV20-1 to TRBJ2-3, with D unresolved. Germline V gene data show CDR1 as DFQATT and CDR2 as SNEGSKA (reference sequence). This CDR3 has 11 residues. The V gene lost 1 base and the J gene lost 3 bases, with 2 bases spanning the gap. CDR3 loop: CSARVTDTQYF. The DNA of the CDR3 is TGCAGTGCTAGAGTAACAGATACGCAGTATTTT.